Listed here are 20 T cell receptor beta chains from one sample, sequenced in a study of glioma-infiltrating T cells after dendritic cell vaccination (dated by TCRdb to between 2015 and 2016). What this sample's time point label stands for: after dendritic cell vaccination, including at tumor progression/relapse. Library prep was done by the immunoSEQ multiplex PCR assay. As stored in TCRdb, this immuneACCESS dataset retains in-frame rearrangements with V and J assigned. A fraction of the clones does not appear; measured against another copy, unresolved V genes explain less than half of the discrepancy, and the remainder lacks a known reason. The sample profile shows approximately 62,000 clones; around 86% of them were found once. The ten top clones hold 11% of the sample. The material sequenced was blood, taken after dendritic cell vaccination. Receptors originate from a human donor with glioblastoma.

This chain links TRBV29-1 with TRBJ2-3, with D uncertain. This CDR3 has 12 residues. The germline V and J ends were trimmed by 6 bases and 9 bases, with 16 bases remaining between them. The germline gives CDR1 SQVTM, CDR2 ANQGSEA. The chain's CDR3 is CSVAASSDTQYF. The CDR3 nucleotides read TGCAGCGTGGCCGCTTCCAGCGACACGCAGTATTTT.

By its share, this clone is large. The gene calls are TRBV7-2 and TRBJ2-6; no firm D call. The V gene lost 1 base and the J gene lost 12 bases, with 16 bases spanning the gap. The CDR3 sequence is 15 residues long. Germline V CDR1 and CDR2: SGHTA, FQGNSA. CDR3 in DNA: TGTGCCAGCAGCTTAGGGTCTGTTCGGTACGGCGTCCTGACTTTC. It specifies CASSLGSVRYGVLTF.

V gene TRBV5-4 combines with J gene TRBJ1-1; D remains unclear. Germline V gene sequence: CDR1 SGHNT, CDR2 YYREEE (reference sequence). Trimming left V 0 bases short and J 1 base short, with 4 bases between. CDR3 length equals 13 residues. CDR3 nucleotide sequence: TGTGCCAGCAGCTTGGATCGGAACACTGAAGCTTTCTTT. It yields the protein CASSLDRNTEAFF.

V gene TRBV7-3 combines with J gene TRBJ2-3, with 13 bases matching TRBD2. V lost 4 bases, J lost 8 bases, and 9 bases stayed unmatched. From germline, CDR1 is SGHTA and CDR2 FQGTGA. This CDR3 spans 16 amino acids. CDR3 in amino acids: CASSSRTSGRGSTQYF. CDR3 nucleotides: TGTGCCAGCAGCTCCCGGACTAGCGGGAGAGGAAGTACGCAGTATTTT.

The chain employs TRBV10-2 and TRBJ1-2; perhaps TRBD1 as D (6 bases). V was cut by 5 bases and J by 7 bases, with 14 bases left in between. The CDR3 covers 13 residues. Germline V gene sequence: CDR1 WSHSY, CDR2 SAAADI. The CDR3 bases are TGCGCCAGCAGTCTCTCCAGGGGCGGTGGCTACACCTTC. Its translation: CASSLSRGGGYTF.

The chain joins TRBV5-1 to TRBJ2-7; D is possibly TRBD1 (6 bases). Germline V gene lookup returns CDR1 SGHRS and CDR2 YFSETQ. This CDR3 has 15 residues. With 3 bases removed from V and 2 bases from J, the gap between germline ends came to 15 bases. The CDR3 nucleotides are TGCGCCAGCAGCTCCAAAGACAGGAGTACCTACGAGCAGTACTTC. It codes for CASSSKDRSTYEQYF.

The chain carries TRBV6-4 and TRBJ1-2; D is possibly TRBD1 (6 bases). Trimming stripped 4 bases from V and 5 bases from J, with 8 bases between. The CDR3 has 12 residues. Germline values: CDR1 MRHNA, CDR2 SNTAGT. CDR3 sequence: CASSAGQYGYTF. The CDR3 region has the DNA TGTGCCAGCAGTGCCGGACAGTATGGCTACACCTTC.

This clone was observed a single time. CDR3 nucleotide sequence: TGTGCCAGTAGTACGGGACAGGGGATGACGGGCTACACCTTC. This translates into CASSTGQGMTGYTF. V is TRBV19 and J is TRBJ1-2; TRBD1 agrees at 10 bases. The CDR3 contains 14 residues. J lost 8 bases, V lost 4 bases, and 7 bases had no gene match. From germline, CDR1 is LNHDA and CDR2 SQIVND (reference sequence).

CDR3 amino acids: CASSPDGTHLGWVTDTQYF. In nucleotides, the CDR3 is TGTGCCAGCTCACCAGACGGGACACATCTTGGTTGGGTCACAGATACGCAGTATTTT. The rearrangement joins TRBV18 to TRBJ2-3, with a tentative D call TRBD1 (6 bases). This CDR3 contains 19 residues. Per germline, CDR1 KGHSH and CDR2 LQKENI. V was clipped by 2 bases and J by 2 bases, with 23 bases between them.

This sequence joins TRBV4-2 and TRBJ1-4; 10 bases agree with TRBD1. V lost 3 bases, J lost 0 bases, and 4 bases stayed unmatched. The V gene's germline CDR1 is LGHNA and CDR2 YNFKEQ. The CDR3 runs 17 residues. The CDR3, as DNA: TGTGCCAGCAGCCAGGGACAGGGGACGTCAACTAATGAAAAACTGTTTTTT. Translation gives CASSQGQGTSTNEKLFF.

The chain recombines TRBV19 with TRBJ1-6, with no clear D. V lost 3 bases and J 5 bases, leaving 8 bases between the germline ends. The CDR3 totals 14 residues. Germline CDR1 and CDR2: LNHDA and SQIVND (reference sequence). CDR3 DNA sequence: TGTGCCAGTAGTATTAACGGGGATAATTCACCCCTCCACTTT. This encodes CASSINGDNSPLHF.

The rearrangement links TRBV19 to TRBJ2-7; tentative D call: TRBD1 (6 bases). The CDR3 loop spans 13 amino acids. V lost 3 bases and J lost 4, with 10 bases in between. Germline CDR1 is LNHDA and CDR2 is SQIVND (reference sequence). This CDR3 is CASSMGAVYEQYF. The CDR3 DNA is TGTGCCAGTAGTATGGGGGCCGTGTACGAGCAGTACTTC.

The CDR3 coding sequence is TGTGCCAGCAGCTTAAGGGGGCGGTTGGCTTTCTTT. This codes for CASSLRGRLAFF. The V gene is TRBV7-2, the J gene TRBJ1-1, with 7 bases that match TRBD1. Trimming at V came to 2 bases and at J to 11 bases, leaving 5 bases not matched to a gene. The V gene's germline CDR1 is SGHTA and CDR2 FQGNSA. The CDR3 runs to 12 residues.

This chain uses TRBV7-2 with TRBJ2-7; D is unresolved. Trimming stripped 5 bases from V and 0 bases from J, with 14 bases between. The CDR3 extends over 15 amino acids. Germline V gene lookup returns CDR1 SGHTA and CDR2 FQGNSA. The CDR3 loop is CASSARDLLSYEQYF. The DNA for the CDR3 is TGTGCCAGCAGCGCTCGAGACTTACTCTCCTACGAGCAGTACTTC. Looking up the rest from reference TRBV7-2 and TRBJ2-7 gives the full variable domain: GAGVSQSPSNKVTEKGKDVELRCDPISGHTALYWYRQSLGQGLEFLIYFQGNSAPDKSGLPSDRFSAERTGGSVSTLTIQRTQQEDSAVYLCASSARDLLSYEQYFGPGTRLTVT.

This chain joins TRBV6-6 and TRBJ1-2, with 7 bases identical to TRBD1. From germline, CDR1 is MNHNY and CDR2 SVGAGI (reference sequence). The CDR3 is 14 residues long. With V trimmed by 5 bases and J by 5 bases, 8 bases remained unmatched. Written as DNA, the CDR3 is TGTGCCAGCAGTGACCGACAGGGACGGTATGGCTACACCTTC. Translated: CASSDRQGRYGYTF.

The V gene is TRBV30, the J gene TRBJ2-3; 9 bases are a match to TRBD1. Unmatched junction bases numbered 8, after V lost 1 base and J lost 6 bases. The CDR3 has 15 residues. Germline V CDR1 and CDR2: GTSNPN, SVGIG (reference sequence). The CDR3 is CAWSGGTGMFDTQYF. CDR3 nucleotide sequence: TGTGCCTGGAGTGGTGGGACAGGGATGTTTGATACGCAGTATTTT.

The rearrangement uses TRBV21-1 and TRBJ1-1. TRBV21-1 is a recognized pseudogene. The CDR3 spans 14 residues. The CDR3 bases are TGTGCCAGCAGCTCCCTAATAGTGGAGGTGTGCGCTTTCTTT. It yields the protein CASSSLIVEVCAFF.

The gene calls are TRBV11-2 and TRBJ1-6; D call uncertain. This CDR3 contains 14 residues. V was cut by 0 bases and J by 7 bases, with 7 bases left in between. Germline CDR1 is SGHAT and CDR2 is FQNNGV. The CDR3 DNA is TGTGCCAGCAGCTTAGAGGGAGGGAATTCACCCCTCCACTTT. This codes for CASSLEGGNSPLHF.

This sequence joins TRBV18 and TRBJ2-2; no clear D. Trimming took off 3 bases at V and 4 bases at J, with 9 bases between the two ends. Germline V gives CDR1 KGHSH, CDR2 LQKENI. This CDR3 region has 14 residues. The CDR3 DNA follows: TGTGCCAGCTCACCGCAGGTCGGCACCGGGGAGCTGTTTTTT. It translates to CASSPQVGTGELFF.

The chain combines TRBV30 with TRBJ2-5, with 11 bases lining up with TRBD2. V was pared by 1 base and J by 2 bases, with 3 bases of the junction left unmatched. The CDR3 consists of 15 residues. Germline V lookup: CDR1 GTSNPN, CDR2 SVGIG (reference sequence). Here the CDR3 DNA reads TGTGCCTGGAGTGCGGGACTAGCGGTTCAAGAGACCCAGTACTTC. Its translation: CAWSAGLAVQETQYF. Drawing the rest from reference TRBV30 and TRBJ2-5, the complete variable domain is SQTIHQWPATLVQPVGSPLSLECTVEGTSNPNLYWYRQAAGRGLQLLFYSVGIGQISSEVPQNLSASRPQDRQFILSSKKLLLSDSGFYLCAWSAGLAVQETQYFGPGTRLLVL.